Each of the 27 T cell receptor beta chains below was sequenced from the same sample in a study of a mutant IDH1 vaccine in newly diagnosed glioma. Time point given: week 11, during vaccination. Vaccination comprised doses that each held 300 ug of mutant IDH1 20-mer peptide, plus topical imiquimod. The antigens of these receptors remain unknown. This table comes from immunoSEQ multiplex PCR, and its TCRdb copy is limited to in-frame clones, with some not included. The sample holds roughly 120,000 clones, roughly 88% seen once. The sample consisted of PBMCs, taken from a glioma patient whose treatment included an IDH1 peptide vaccine. These receptors originate from a woman aged 45-65 years with glioma.

The chain has TRBV9 and TRBJ1-2; D gene unclear. The CDR3 runs to 12 residues. The ends were cut back, 7 bases at V and 8 bases at J, with 15 bases in the middle. Germline-derived CDR1 and CDR2 are SGDLS and YYNGEE. The CDR3: CASYHWLRGYTF. CDR3 nucleotides: TGTGCCAGCTACCATTGGCTCAGGGGCTACACCTTC.

J is TRBJ2-1 and V is TRBV11-3; 7 nucleotides match TRBD2. V shed 4 bases, J shed 9 bases, and the junction held 6 bases outside the gene matches. This CDR3 is built from 13 residues. Germline V gene sequence: CDR1 SGHNT, CDR2 YENEEA. This chain's CDR3 is CASSSREVSEQFF. The CDR3, as DNA: TGTGCCAGCAGCTCCCGGGAGGTCTCTGAGCAGTTCTTC.

The V and J genes are TRBV9 and TRBJ2-2; the match to TRBD1 covers 8 bases. V gave up 4 bases and J gave up 1 base; unmatched junction bases: 6. The germline CDR1 and CDR2 sequences are SGDLS and YYNGEE. The CDR3 runs 16 residues. CDR3 amino acids: CASSIPGTGNTGELFF. In DNA form, the CDR3 reads TGTGCCAGCAGCATCCCCGGGACAGGGAACACCGGGGAGCTGTTTTTT.

The chain joins TRBV5-1 to TRBJ1-2, with a weak D call TRBD1 (6 bases). The V end was cut by 4 bases, the J end by 8 bases, with 15 bases between. Germline values: CDR1 SGHRS, CDR2 YFSETQ. The CDR3 is 13 residues long. CDR3 bases: TGCGCCAGCAGCCCGGACAGTGGTGGAGGCTACACCTTC. Amino acids: CASSPDSGGGYTF.

This sequence joins TRBV10-3 and TRBJ2-3, with D tentatively TRBD2 (6 bases). CDR3 length: 15 amino acids. Looked up from germline, CDR1 is ENHRY and CDR2 is SYGVKD. V lost 3 bases to trimming and J lost 6 bases, with 16 bases between them. CDR3 sequence: CAISDWSGGYDTQYF. The CDR3 nucleotides read TGTGCCATCAGTGACTGGAGTGGGGGGTACGATACGCAGTATTTT.

The chain combines TRBV10-3 with TRBJ1-1; tentative D call: TRBD1 (5 bases). Germline V gene lookup returns CDR1 ENHRY and CDR2 SYGVKD. The CDR3 has 14 amino acids. Trimming cost V 2 bases and J 5 bases, with 12 bases left between them. This CDR3 is CAISETRGRTEAFF. The CDR3 region has the DNA TGTGCCATCAGTGAGACGAGGGGTAGGACTGAAGCTTTCTTT.

A remark on this clone: The junction shows a germline mismatch at one end, possibly a read error. V usage is TRBV7-7 and J usage is TRBJ2-1; 10 bases align to TRBD2. Germline-derived CDR1 and CDR2 are SSHAT and FNYEAQ (reference sequence). CDR3 length: 15 amino acids. The CDR3 spells CASSFGTSAYNEQFF. DNA for the CDR3: TGTGCTAGCAGCTTTGGGACTAGCGCCTACAATGAGCAGTTCTTC.

The chain couples TRBV4-1 to TRBJ2-3, with 10 bases matching TRBD1. Looked up from germline, CDR1 is MGHRA and CDR2 is YSYEKL. Trimming took 5 bases from V and 7 from J; bases not matched to a gene: 9. The CDR3 extends over 15 amino acids. The CDR3 spells CASSNRQGAINTQYF. The CDR3 region has the DNA TGCGCCAGCAGCAATAGACAGGGGGCGATCAATACGCAGTATTTT.

This sequence joins TRBV19 and TRBJ1-1; D not resolved. The germline gives CDR1 LNHDA, CDR2 SQIVND (reference sequence). Trimming stripped 5 bases from V and 3 bases from J, with 19 bases between. The CDR3 is made up of 16 amino acids. The CDR3 protein is CASSSRSPPLHTEAFF. The CDR3 DNA is TGTGCCAGTAGTTCTAGGAGCCCCCCGCTCCACACTGAAGCTTTCTTT.

This rearrangement joins TRBV27 to TRBJ2-5, with a possible D match to TRBD1 (6 bases). This CDR3 is 16 amino acids long. Trimming cost V 1 base and J 1 base, with 13 bases left between them. CDR1 and CDR2 (germline): MNHEY, SMNVEV (reference sequence). CDR3 sequence: CASSLFPRTVQETQYF. The CDR3 DNA follows: TGTGCCAGCAGTTTATTTCCCCGGACAGTCCAAGAGACCCAGTACTTC.

This clone appeared a single time. The same CDR3 is also encoded by other DNA sequences in this sample. V and J are TRBV2 and TRBJ1-6; D may be TRBD1 (6 bases). Trimming pared 6 bases from V and 0 bases from J, leaving 9 bases between. Germline V gene sequence: CDR1 SNHLY, CDR2 FYNNEI. The CDR3 loop spans 15 amino acids. CDR3 region: CASSGQSSYNSPLHF. Written as DNA, the CDR3 is TGTGCCAGCAGCGGACAGAGCTCCTATAATTCACCCCTCCACTTT. The variable domain in full, completed from reference TRBV2 and TRBJ1-6, reads EPEVTQTPSHQVTQMGQEVILRCVPISNHLYFYWYRQILGQKVEFLVSFYNNEISEKSEIFDDQFSVERPDGSNFTLKIRSTKLEDSAMYFCASSGQSSYNSPLHFGNGTRLTVT.

This rearrangement joins TRBV6-1 to TRBJ1-5; TRBD1 is a possible D gene (6 bases). V shed 1 base and J shed 2 bases, with 12 bases lying between them. Germline V gives CDR1 MNHNS, CDR2 SASEGT. The CDR3 runs to 16 residues. This CDR3 reads CASSEVAGAGNQPQHF. CDR3 bases: TGTGCCAGCAGTGAAGTAGCAGGGGCTGGCAATCAGCCCCAGCATTTT.

The V call is TRBV27, the J call TRBJ1-4; D is possibly TRBD1 (6 bases). The V and J ends lost 3 bases and 7 bases respectively, with 12 bases between them. This CDR3 region has 14 residues. The germline V gene has CDR1 MNHEY and CDR2 SMNVEV (reference sequence). CDR3 region: CASSFKQGGEKLFF. The DNA for the CDR3 is TGTGCCAGCAGTTTCAAACAGGGCGGTGAAAAACTGTTTTTT. Complete variable domain (other parts from reference TRBV27 and TRBJ1-4): EAQVTQNPRYLITVTGKKLTVTCSQNMNHEYMSWYRQDPGLGLRQIYYSMNVEVTDKGDVPEGYKVSRKEKRNFPLILESPSPNQTSLYFCASSFKQGGEKLFFGSGTQLSVL.

Written as DNA, the CDR3 is TGTGCCAGCAGCTCACCGGATAGAAACTCCTACAATGAGCAGTTCTTC. Protein product: CASSSPDRNSYNEQFF. The chain recombines TRBV5-6 with TRBJ2-1; the D is unclear. The germline V gene encodes CDR1 SGHDT and CDR2 YYEEEE. Trimming cost V 3 bases and J 0 bases, with 13 bases left between them. The CDR3 has 16 residues.

The chain has TRBV5-1 and TRBJ2-5; TRBD2 aligns across 10 bases. The germline CDR1 and CDR2 sequences are SGHRS and YFSETQ. V lost 2 bases, J lost 3 bases, and 7 bases stayed unmatched. This CDR3 region has 16 residues. CDR3 protein: CASSFILAGVEETQYF. In DNA form, the CDR3 reads TGCGCCAGCAGCTTTATCCTAGCGGGAGTAGAAGAGACCCAGTACTTC.

V gene TRBV10-3 combines with J gene TRBJ2-1; D is possibly TRBD2 (8 bases). This CDR3 region has 15 residues. CDR1 is ENHRY and CDR2 is SYGVKD in the germline V gene. Trimming cost V 4 bases and J 15 bases, with 25 bases left between them. DNA for the CDR3: TGTGCCATCAGTGCTATGACGGGAGGGGGCCCGGGTCCGTTCTTC. It translates to CAISAMTGGGPGPFF.

This clone was counted a single time. This chain connects TRBV7-9 to TRBJ1-1; perhaps TRBD1 as D (6 bases). V lost 4 bases, J lost 1 base, and 13 bases lay in between. Germline V gene data show CDR1 as SEHNR and CDR2 as FQNEAQ (reference sequence). The CDR3 runs to 15 residues. The DNA for the CDR3 is TGTGCCAGCAGCTCGAGGGCAGGGGAGAACACTGAAGCTTTCTTT. The encoded protein is CASSSRAGENTEAFF.

V gene TRBV11-1 combines with J gene TRBJ2-3; 7 nucleotides line up with TRBD2. CDR3 length: 13 amino acids. The junction had 1 base not matched to a gene; V was cut back by 2 bases and J by 5 bases. Germline assignment: CDR1 SGHAT and CDR2 FQDESV (reference sequence). CDR3 bases: TGTGCCAGCAGCTTATGGGGGGGAGATACGCAGTATTTT. It is translated as CASSLWGGDTQYF.

V and J are TRBV7-8 and TRBJ2-5; D is undetermined. Trimming took 3 bases from V and 4 from J, leaving 9 bases between them. Germline loops: CDR1 SGHVS, CDR2 FQNEAQ. The CDR3 length is 13 residues. The CDR3 DNA sequence: TGTGCCAGCAGCTTTCCCCCTACAGAGACCCAGTACTTC. It encodes CASSFPPTETQYF.

J is TRBJ1-4 and V is TRBV7-9, with a weak D call TRBD1 (5 bases). Trimming stripped 4 bases from V and 3 bases from J, with 18 bases between. This CDR3 comprises 17 residues. CDR1 is SEHNR and CDR2 is FQNEAQ in the germline V gene (reference sequence). The chain's CDR3 is CASSSVSEGRANEKLFF. CDR3 nucleotides: TGTGCCAGCAGCTCAGTAAGCGAGGGGAGAGCTAATGAAAAACTGTTTTTT.

The chain employs TRBV9 and TRBJ1-6; the D gene is possibly TRBD1 (6 bases). Germline V CDR1 and CDR2: SGDLS, YYNGEE. Trimming shortened V by 4 bases and J by 0 bases, and 11 bases separated the two germline ends. The CDR3 runs 16 residues. The CDR3 DNA sequence: TGTGCCAGCAGCCCCGGACAGAGCTCCTATAATTCACCCCTCCACTTT. Protein sequence: CASSPGQSSYNSPLHF. Drawing the rest from reference TRBV9 and TRBJ1-6, the complete variable domain is DSGVTQTPKHLITATGQRVTLRCSPRSGDLSVYWYQQSLDQGLQFLIQYYNGEERAKGNILERFSAQQFPDLHSELNLSSLELGDSALYFCASSPGQSSYNSPLHFGNGTRLTVT.

This clone was recorded once. CDR3 sequence: CAVQGSRGAFF. The DNA for the CDR3 is TGTGCCGTCCAGGGCTCCCGCGGAGCTTTCTTT. V usage is TRBV6-5 and J usage is TRBJ1-1; the D gene is possibly TRBD1 (5 bases). CDR1 is MNHEY, CDR2 SVGAGI, per germline. V was shortened by 11 bases and J by 10 bases, with 17 bases between the two germline ends. The CDR3 loop spans 11 amino acids.

The chain joins TRBV13 to TRBJ1-2; 8 bases fit TRBD1. V shed 3 bases, J shed 7 bases, and the junction held 4 bases outside the gene matches. Germline CDR1 reads PRHDT; CDR2 reads FYEKMQ (reference sequence). The CDR3 runs 13 residues. The chain's CDR3 is CASSLSTGAGYTF. CDR3 DNA: TGTGCCAGCAGCTTGTCGACAGGGGCTGGCTACACCTTC.

The gene calls are TRBV5-1 and TRBJ2-3; 11 nucleotides agree with TRBD2. The trim removed 1 base at V and 3 bases at J, leaving 4 bases unmatched. From germline, CDR1 is SGHRS and CDR2 YFSETQ. The CDR3 is 16 amino acids. CDR3 loop: CASSLRTSGRTDTQYF. For the CDR3, the DNA is TGCGCCAGCAGCTTGAGAACTAGCGGGAGAACAGATACGCAGTATTTT.

This chain links TRBV11-2 with TRBJ2-7; no definite D call. Germline CDR1 is SGHAT and CDR2 is FQNNGV. This CDR3 has 14 residues. The V and J ends lost 6 bases and 4 bases respectively, with 16 bases between them. The CDR3, as DNA: TGTGCCAGCAGTCCCGCCGGGCTTGCATACGAGCAGTACTTC. Amino acid sequence: CASSPAGLAYEQYF.

This clone was observed a single time. The rearrangement joins TRBV19 to TRBJ2-7; either TRBD1 or TRBD2 may fit D (5 bases each). V lost 4 bases and J 3 bases, leaving 13 bases between the germline ends. This CDR3 region has 14 residues. Per germline, CDR1 LNHDA and CDR2 SQIVND (reference sequence). The CDR3: CASSTGTGIYEQYF. The CDR3 coding sequence is TGTGCCAGTAGTACCGGGACGGGGATCTACGAGCAGTACTTC.

This clone is a singleton in its sample. The chain uses TRBV19 and TRBJ1-5; D is unclear. CDR1 LNHDA and CDR2 SQIVND come from the germline V gene (reference sequence). CDR3 length: 15 amino acids. V lost 7 bases and J lost 1, with 14 bases in between. CDR3 nucleotides: TGTGCCAGTATTAACAAGGGTGAGAGCAATCAGCCCCAGCATTTT. Amino acid sequence: CASINKGESNQPQHF.